This T cell receptor beta chain is drawn from a study of spatial heterogeneity in lung cancer. Study-wide background: The donor group consisted of over 55 patients who had untreated, early-stage non-small cell lung cancer. Alpha-chain sequences were detected in numbers that were consistently lower than beta-chain sequences.

Findings of the study overall: There were more appearances of ubiquitous expanded tumor TCRs in blood at resection than at follow-up.

This clonotype was detected ten times or more. The antigen remains undetermined. The time point here: blood at routine non-recurrence follow-up after resection. No cell sorting; template was whole RNA from tumor, lung tissue or PBMC. Each CDR3 protein gets one entry after TCRdb re-called the 5' RACE reads with MiXCR. The table records about 70,000 distinct CDR3 sequences, roughly 8.9% of them present only once. CDR1 is SGHVS and CDR2 is FQNEAQ in the germline V gene. This CDR3 has 15 amino acids. V dropped 1 base and J dropped 3 bases, with 13 bases sitting between them. The sequence was obtained from a female donor with early-stage non-small cell lung cancer. V and J are TRBV7-8 and TRBJ2-7; D is possibly TRBD2 (5 bases). The material sequenced was PBMCs, taken at follow-up. The CDR3 coding sequence is TGTGCCAGCAGCTTAGGGACGGACGGAGGCTACGAGCAGTACTTC. Translating it yields CASSLGTDGGYEQYF.